The clone carrying this T cell receptor (beta chain) has just a few counts. Its target is not known. This record belongs to a study of identical twins. Points from the study as a whole: Abundant beta clonotypes from cord blood had fewer insertions, unlike memory repertoires, which showed none. Sequences that were out-of-frame, alpha and twin-shared displayed an excess of low generation probability. Zero-insertion analyses might be partly confounded by invariant T cells like MAIT and iNKT.

V lost 4 bases and J lost 5, with 11 bases in between. The CDR3 covers 14 residues. Germline CDR1 SGHTA, CDR2 FQGNSA. A universal primer site was incorporated via template switching, and the cDNA contained unique molecular identifiers. From the 5' RACE reads, TCRdb called clonotypes with MiXCR, one entry per CDR3 protein. The sample yields approximately 500,000 distinct CDR3 sequences, roughly 15% seen once. The same sample was also used in a study of yellow fever vaccine responses in identical twins.

Specimen: CD4+ T cells sorted from blood. The J gene is TRBJ2-2, the V gene TRBV7-2; a possible D gene is TRBD2 (5 bases). The origin of this receptor is a woman aged 18-29 years in good health. CDR3: CASSSDKRTGELFF. DNA for the CDR3: TGTGCCAGCAGCTCAGACAAGCGGACCGGGGAGCTGTTTTTT.